Many counts were recorded for the clone carrying this TCR beta chain. The CDR3 is made up of 13 amino acids. The ends were cut back, 5 bases at V and 4 bases at J, with 12 bases in the middle. The sample originates from a study of T-cell reconstitution after alpha-beta-depleted transplantation in children. The library targeted TCRbeta and was prepared with unique molecular identifiers. TCRdb independently ran MiXCR on the PCR reads; one entry per CDR3 protein. The table lists around 440,000 distinct CDR3 sequences, more than 9% of them singletons, with around 2% in the top ten. The receptor's source is a child younger than 10 with inherited bone marrow failure, due to receive a stem cell transplant. The chain joins TRBV12-3 or TRBV12-4 to TRBJ2-7; D is undetermined. This specimen consisted of PBMCs, obtained before TCRalphabeta/CD19-depleted stem cell transplant. The CDR3 region has the DNA TGTGCCAGCAGTCCTGGTGATTTGTACGAGCAGTACTTC. Its protein product is CASSPGDLYEQYF.